The present T cell receptor (beta chain) was sequenced within a study of response to subunit inactivated influenza vaccine. Germline lookup yields CDR1 SGHVS and CDR2 FQNEAQ. This CDR3 contains 18 residues. V lost 5 bases and J lost 0, with 20 bases in between. TCRdb re-derived calls from the RT-PCR reads in MiXCR, one entry per CDR3 protein. Of about 540,000 distinct CDR3 sequences in the sample, roughly 23% are singletons; the top ten hold 2.5% to 3.5%. These same records also appear under a second study, on T cells expressing NK-cell markers. According to that study: Template switching by 5'RACE with UMIs generated the TCR beta cDNA. Among eight sequenced donors, seven carried HCMV seropositivity while one was seronegative. Sorting was limited to alpha-beta TCR-expressing T cells with an anti-gamma-delta TCR antibody in several experiments. Dominant NKG2C+ clonotypes made up roughly 1.0-7.5% of CD8+ T cells in several donors.

Here the sequenced sample was CD4+ T cells sorted from PBMCs, taken approximately 12 days after vaccination. The clonotype was recovered from a man between 50 and 59 years old who received an inactivated influenza vaccine. The V gene is TRBV7-8, the J gene TRBJ2-1; the D gene is possibly TRBD2 (5 bases). The CDR3 region is CASSPIRRSTDSYNEQFF. The CDR3 DNA sequence: TGTGCCAGCAGCCCAATCAGGAGGAGTACGGACTCCTACAATGAGCAGTTCTTC.